This T cell receptor beta chain was documented in a study of graft-versus-host responses after intestinal transplantation. Study summary: Recipients received multivisceral, liver-intestinal, or isolated intestinal transplants. Induction with anti-thymocyte globulin, then tacrolimus and steroids for roughly 3 years, was given to all recipients. Findings and caveats of the study: Investigators detected GvH clones in recipient marrow, with some emerging earlier in ileum or blood.

Comment on this clone: Its antigen is currently unknown.

The assay was immunoSEQ multiplex PCR, and TCRdb's table has in-frame clones only and misses some. The repertoire holds 96,000 or so clones, with about 90% as singletons. The ends were cut back, 0 bases at V and 4 bases at J, with 4 bases in the middle. This CDR3 is 12 amino acids long. Germline V gene lookup returns CDR1 SGHTS and CDR2 YDEGEE. The TCR originated in a human donor who received an intestinal transplant. The sequences come from unstimulated CD4+ T cells sorted from spleen or lymph node cells, collected before intestinal transplant. The J gene is TRBJ2-5, the V gene TRBV5-8; no reliable D call. The DNA for the CDR3 is TGTGCCAGCAGCTTGGCCGTAGAGACCCAGTACTTC. It is translated as CASSLAVETQYF.